This paragraph covers one T cell receptor (beta chain) sequence. Its target is unknown. This sample is drawn from a study of molecular identifiers for immune sequencing clone quantification. Naive CD8 T cells were picked out by sorting for CD8+CD4-CCR7+CD45RA+. Study-level results: Jurkat TCR RNA that was spiked in from one cell was reportedly detectable among one million naive cells. Identical TCR molecules that share a barcode could lead to an underestimation of highly expanded clone sizes.

This CDR3 has 17 residues. Germline CDR1 is SQVTM and CDR2 is ANQGSEA. V lost 7 bases and J 0 bases, leaving 24 bases between the germline ends. MiXCR was run by TCRdb on the PCR reads, yielding one entry per CDR3 protein. Of 350,000 or so distinct CDR3 sequences listed, about 21% are singletons. This TCR derives from a human donor in good health. Some libraries in this study had Jurkat cell RNA spiked in. The chain has TRBV29-1 and TRBJ1-2, with D possibly TRBD1 on 5 matching bases. Sequenced: naive CD8+ T cells from blood, with Jurkat cell RNA spiked in. Subset meaning: FACS-sorted CD8+CD4-CCR7+CD45RA+ naive T cells. This CDR3 reads CSAGNATESLANYGYTF. CDR3 sequence (DNA): TGCAGCGCGGGGAATGCGACAGAGTCTTTAGCTAACTATGGCTACACCTTC.